The 10 T cell receptor beta chains below all came from one sample that was sequenced in a study of beta chain features in type 1 diabetes. The investigators reverse transcribed all of the isolated RNA, so they sequenced expressed TCRB transcripts. The assay was immunoSEQ multiplex PCR, and TCRdb's table has in-frame clones only and misses some. Of approximately 110,000 clones in the sample, approximately 39% were seen once. Sample: stem cell memory CD4+ T cells from blood. These receptors originate from a woman between 18 and 30 years old in good health.

The chain carries TRBV2 and TRBJ2-1; the match to TRBD2 covers 9 bases. V trimming: 4 bases; J trimming: 5 bases; junction bases outside the gene matches: 6. CDR1 and CDR2 (germline): SNHLY, FYNNEI. The CDR3 has 15 amino acids. This CDR3 is CASSAVAGGHNEQFF. DNA of the CDR3: TGTGCCAGCAGTGCTGTTGCGGGAGGGCACAATGAGCAGTTCTTC. The complete variable domain, with remaining parts taken from reference TRBV2 and TRBJ2-1, reads EPEVTQTPSHQVTQMGQEVILRCVPISNHLYFYWYRQILGQKVEFLVSFYNNEISEKSEIFDDQFSVERPDGSNFTLKIRSTKLEDSAMYFCASSAVAGGHNEQFFGPGTRLTVL.

The chain links TRBV18 to TRBJ2-3, with unresolved D. Germline CDR1 reads KGHSH; CDR2 reads LQKENI. Trimming shortened V by 7 bases and J by 2 bases, and 10 bases separated the two germline ends. This CDR3 is built from 13 residues. The CDR3 region has the DNA TGTGCCAGCTATCCAGGTATCACAGATACGCAGTATTTT. It is translated as CASYPGITDTQYF.

The V call is TRBV5-1, the J call TRBJ1-2; D ambiguous. With 0 bases removed from V and 4 bases from J, the gap between germline ends came to 10 bases. The CDR3 contains 14 residues. Germline assignment: CDR1 SGHRS and CDR2 YFSETQ. CDR3 residues: CASSLGPSVYGYTF. In nucleotides, the CDR3 is TGCGCCAGCAGCTTGGGGCCCAGCGTCTATGGCTACACCTTC.

The rearrangement joins TRBV11-1 to TRBJ2-1; TRBD2 matches 8 bases. The CDR3 totals 15 residues. Germline CDR1 and CDR2: SGHAT and FQDESV (reference sequence). V was clipped by 5 bases and J by 9 bases; unmatched bases: 12. Here the CDR3 reads CASSPGSGRWGEQFF. CDR3 nucleotides: TGTGCCAGCAGCCCCGGAAGCGGGAGATGGGGTGAGCAGTTCTTC.

The gene calls are TRBV6-5 and TRBJ2-7, with TRBD1 as a possible D gene (6 bases). The V gene lost 7 bases and the J gene lost 0 bases, with 16 bases spanning the gap. Germline loops: CDR1 MNHEY, CDR2 SVGAGI. The CDR3 loop spans 15 amino acids. The CDR3 loop reads CASKRTRQASYEQYF. The CDR3 nucleotides are TGTGCCAGCAAACGCACGAGACAGGCCTCCTACGAGCAGTACTTC.

The chain joins TRBV2 to TRBJ2-2; 7 bases map to TRBD2. V trimming: 8 bases; J trimming: 6 bases; junction bases outside the gene matches: 9. The germline gives CDR1 SNHLY, CDR2 FYNNEI. CDR3 length equals 14 residues. Here the CDR3 reads CASGEGVLAGELFF. In DNA form, the CDR3 reads TGTGCCAGCGGGGAGGGTGTTCTCGCCGGGGAGCTGTTTTTT.

The J gene is TRBJ2-7, the V gene TRBV11-1, with D maybe TRBD1 (6 bases). Germline CDR1 reads SGHAT; CDR2 reads FQDESV (reference sequence). The CDR3 spans 15 residues. The V and J ends lost 3 bases and 3 bases respectively, with 15 bases between them. The CDR3 sequence: CASSFRQVRDYEQYF. In DNA, the CDR3 is TGTGCCAGCAGCTTCCGACAGGTCCGGGACTACGAGCAGTACTTC.

This clone appeared a few times. In nucleotides, the CDR3 is TGTGCCAGCAGTTTCCTCAAAGACAGGGGGAATGATGGCTACACCTTC. It yields the protein CASSFLKDRGNDGYTF. The chain recombines TRBV27 with TRBJ1-2; 9 positions match TRBD1. The CDR3 extends over 16 amino acids. CDR1 is MNHEY, CDR2 SMNVEV, per germline (reference sequence). V gave up 3 bases and J gave up 6 bases; unmatched junction bases: 11.

This clone was picked up a small number of times. The V gene is TRBV7-9, the J gene TRBJ2-3, with a tentative D call TRBD2 (6 bases). The CDR3 has 15 residues. The V and J ends lost 3 bases and 4 bases respectively, with 14 bases between them. Germline V gene sequence: CDR1 SEHNR, CDR2 FQNEAQ (reference sequence). CDR3 sequence (DNA): TGTGCCAGCAGCTTTGCCGGGAGTCGCGCAGATACGCAGTATTTT. Its protein product is CASSFAGSRADTQYF.

This clone has more than one count but fewer than ten. The chain has TRBV6-5 and TRBJ1-2, with D maybe TRBD1 (5 bases). Germline CDR1 and CDR2: MNHEY and SVGAGI. The V and J ends lost 6 bases and 4 bases respectively, with 15 bases between them. The CDR3 is 14 residues long. The CDR3 protein is CASSPDRRGYGYTF. Written as DNA, the CDR3 is TGTGCCAGCAGCCCCGACAGACGTGGCTATGGCTACACCTTC.